One and the same sample provided the 18 T cell receptor beta chains below, sequenced in a study of CXCR3-negative and CXCR3-positive naive CD8 T cells. All TRB cDNA libraries came from 5' RACE performed with UMI labels. TCRdb reanalyzed the 5' RACE reads and collapses them to one entry per CDR3 protein, without DNA. The sample totals 35,000 to 40,000 distinct CDR3 sequences. The sample was memory CD8+ T cells from blood. Receptors were obtained from a human donor in good health. Some clones in this sample may be carry-over from other donors' samples.

The CDR3 is CSARDLSSGNTIYF. The chain is built from TRBV20-1 and TRBJ1-3. CDR3 length equals 14 residues. Germline CDR1 reads DFQATT; CDR2 reads SNEGSKA (reference sequence).

The chain joins TRBV20-1 to TRBJ1-6; no DNA is available, so the TRBD1 call from TCRdb remains unchecked. Per germline, CDR1 DFQATT and CDR2 SNEGSKA (reference sequence). This CDR3 has 14 amino acids. The CDR3 is CSARWGSENSPLHF.

The chain combines TRBV20-1 with TRBJ2-5; TCRdb returns TRBD2, unconfirmable since there is no DNA. There are 14 residues in the CDR3. In germline, CDR1 is DFQATT, CDR2 SNEGSKA (reference sequence). CDR3 loop: CSARGAGGRETQYF.

The chain is built from TRBV2 and TRBJ2-1; as DNA is missing, the TRBD2 call by TCRdb cannot be tested. CDR1 SNHLY and CDR2 FYNNEI come from the germline V gene. CDR3 size: 14 residues. This CDR3 is CASSGGGGADEQFF.

Here the CDR3 reads CATSRVPGLDPQGETQYF. The rearrangement links TRBV15 to TRBJ2-5; without DNA, the TCRdb call of TRBD2 cannot be checked. CDR1 and CDR2 from the germline V gene are LNHNV and YYDKDF (reference sequence). The CDR3 sequence is 18 residues long.

V gene TRBV27 combines with J gene TRBJ1-2; as DNA is missing, the TRBD1 call by TCRdb cannot be tested. The germline V gene encodes CDR1 MNHEY and CDR2 SMNVEV (reference sequence). The CDR3 has 14 amino acids. CDR3 amino acids: CASRGPGQSYGYTF.

The CDR3 is CASSLEGGVGDTQYF. This sequence joins TRBV28 and TRBJ2-3; TCRdb proposes TRBD1, but this gene call is untestable without DNA. CDR3 size: 15 residues. Germline loops: CDR1 MDHEN, CDR2 SYDVKM. The full variable domain, its missing parts supplied by reference TRBV28 and TRBJ2-3, is DVKVTQSSRYLVKRTGEKVFLECVQDMDHENMFWYRQDPGLGLRLIYFSYDVKMKEKGDIPEGYSVSREKKERFSLILESASTNQTSMYLCASSLEGGVGDTQYFGPGTRLTVL.

The chain carries TRBV29-1 and TRBJ1-1. The CDR3 runs to 13 residues. Germline V gene sequence: CDR1 SQVTM, CDR2 ANQGSEA. CDR3 amino acids: CSVESREGTEAFF.

V gene TRBV6-1 combines with J gene TRBJ2-2. Germline-derived CDR1 and CDR2 are MNHNS and SASEGT. CDR3 length: 15 residues. CDR3 in amino acids: CASSEEAANTGELFF.

The V and J genes are TRBV6-5 and TRBJ1-2; TCRdb names TRBD1, which stays unverified in the absence of DNA. The germline V gene encodes CDR1 MNHEY and CDR2 SVGAGI. The CDR3 loop spans 13 amino acids. The CDR3 loop reads CASRQGINYGYTF.

V gene TRBV11-1 combines with J gene TRBJ2-5; TCRdb's D call, TRBD1, is unchecked because there is no DNA. Per germline, CDR1 SGHAT and CDR2 FQDESV (reference sequence). CDR3 length equals 13 residues. CDR3 in amino acids: CASSSTGQETQYF.

The chain joins TRBV6-2 or TRBV6-3 to TRBJ2-3; with no DNA, the TCRdb D assignment of TRBD1 cannot be verified. This CDR3 contains 19 residues. The germline V gene encodes CDR1 MNHEY and CDR2 SVGEGT. CDR3 sequence: CASTLTGVRGKNPTDTQYF.

The chain carries TRBV21-1 and TRBJ2-3. TRBV21-1 is marked as a pseudogene. There are 15 residues in the CDR3. The chain's CDR3 is CASSKVGPCTDTQYF.

V is TRBV27 and J is TRBJ2-3; TCRdb lists TRBD2, though no DNA is available to test this call. The V gene's germline CDR1 is MNHEY and CDR2 SMNVEV (reference sequence). The CDR3 is made up of 18 amino acids. CDR3 amino acids: CASSSGLAGGTSSDTQYF.

V is TRBV5-5 and J is TRBJ2-2; the D call of TRBD1 rests on TCRdb alone, since no DNA is present to check it. The CDR3 length is 15 residues. The V gene's germline CDR1 is SGHKS and CDR2 YYEKEE (reference sequence). The CDR3 sequence is CASSLAQGNTGELFF.

The chain carries TRBV20-1 and TRBJ2-3; TCRdb's D call, TRBD2, is unchecked because there is no DNA. CDR1 is DFQATT, CDR2 SNEGSKA, per germline (reference sequence). This CDR3 has 15 residues. The CDR3 reads CSARESGRGTDTQYF.

The V and J genes are TRBV6-5 and TRBJ2-7; TCRdb indicates TRBD1, and absent DNA this call remains unverified. Germline CDR1 is MNHEY and CDR2 is SVGAGI. The CDR3 runs to 15 residues. CDR3 loop: CASSYYRDSPYEQYF.

The chain is built from TRBV7-2 and TRBJ2-1; TCRdb's D call, TRBD2, is unchecked because there is no DNA. CDR3 size: 16 residues. Germline CDR1 reads SGHTA; CDR2 reads FQGNSA. The CDR3 protein is CASSLAAGGRENEQFF.